This entry lists 28 T cell receptor beta chains sequenced from one sample in a study of CD4+ T cells in melanoma. Data came from immunoSEQ multiplex PCR; TCRdb stores just in-frame clones and leaves some out. The profile covers about 10,000 clones, with 60% to 85% appearing a single time and around 20% taken by the ten largest. The sequenced sample consisted of cells from a culture (not recorded whether cultured in vitro). The receptor set was obtained from a human donor with melanoma.

The chain links TRBV2 to TRBJ1-1; the D gene is possibly TRBD1 (6 bases). This CDR3 is 13 amino acids long. V lost 6 bases and J 4 bases, leaving 12 bases between the germline ends. The germline V gene has CDR1 SNHLY and CDR2 FYNNEI. This chain's CDR3 is CASRLDSGTEAFF. DNA for the CDR3: TGTGCCAGCAGATTGGACAGCGGCACTGAAGCTTTCTTT. Full variable domain (rest looked up from reference TRBV2 and TRBJ1-1): EPEVTQTPSHQVTQMGQEVILRCVPISNHLYFYWYRQILGQKVEFLVSFYNNEISEKSEIFDDQFSVERPDGSNFTLKIRSTKLEDSAMYFCASRLDSGTEAFFGQGTRLTVV.

This chain links TRBV30 with TRBJ2-3; D not certain. This CDR3 region has 13 residues. V was clipped by 8 bases and J by 0 bases, with 12 bases between them. CDR1 is GTSNPN and CDR2 is SVGIG in the germline V gene (reference sequence). CDR3: CALRRTSTDTQYF. CDR3 in DNA: TGTGCCCTCCGGCGCACTAGCACAGATACGCAGTATTTT.

V usage is TRBV5-1 and J usage is TRBJ2-7, with 8 bases that match TRBD1. The germline V gene encodes CDR1 SGHRS and CDR2 YFSETQ. J was trimmed by 3 bases and V by 1 base; bases with no gene match: 3. The CDR3 is 14 residues long. In DNA form, the CDR3 reads TGCGCCAGCAGCTTGCGTGACAGGGGCTACGAGCAGTACTTC. Its protein product is CASSLRDRGYEQYF.

This sequence joins TRBV3-1 (or the pseudogene TRBV3-2) and TRBJ2-3; weak D call: TRBD2 (5 bases). Germline V gene lookup returns CDR1 LGHDT and CDR2 YNNKEL (reference sequence). V lost 6 bases and J lost 6, with 13 bases in between. The CDR3 has 13 amino acids. CDR3 sequence reads: CASSGSPGDTQYF. The CDR3 bases are TGTGCCAGCAGTGGCAGTCCGGGGGATACGCAGTATTTT.

The V call is TRBV5-6, the J call TRBJ1-1; possible D gene TRBD1, 5 bases. The CDR3 has 15 residues. V lost 1 base, J lost 1 base, and 11 bases lay in between. Germline loops: CDR1 SGHDT, CDR2 YYEEEE. This CDR3 is CASSLFARENTEAFF. The CDR3 nucleotides read TGTGCCAGCAGCTTGTTTGCCAGGGAGAACACTGAAGCTTTCTTT.

The V gene is TRBV7-2, the J gene TRBJ2-5; 11 bases map to TRBD2. This CDR3 contains 16 residues. V was clipped by 5 bases and J by 7 bases; unmatched bases: 12. Germline loops: CDR1 SGHTA, CDR2 FQGNSA. CDR3: CASSLVSSGGFGTQYF. CDR3 DNA sequence: TGTGCCAGCAGCCTCGTCTCTAGCGGGGGGTTTGGGACCCAGTACTTC.

This rearrangement joins TRBV9 to TRBJ2-3; no clear D. Trimming left V 3 bases short and J 5 bases short, with 13 bases between. Germline-derived CDR1 and CDR2 are SGDLS and YYNGEE. This CDR3 has 14 residues. This CDR3 reads CASSAARFGDTQYF. CDR3 coding DNA: TGTGCCAGCAGCGCCGCCAGGTTCGGAGATACGCAGTATTTT.

V and J are TRBV7-3 and TRBJ2-5; 9 positions match TRBD2. V was pared by 3 bases and J by 4 bases, with 6 bases of the junction left unmatched. Germline values: CDR1 SGHTA, CDR2 FQGTGA. The CDR3 is made up of 15 amino acids. CDR3 protein: CASSFNAGGRETQYF. CDR3 nucleotide sequence: TGTGCCAGCAGCTTCAACGCGGGGGGGCGAGAGACCCAGTACTTC.

The chain combines TRBV10-1 with TRBJ1-4; 9 nucleotides agree with TRBD1. The V gene's germline CDR1 is WNHNN and CDR2 SYGVQD (reference sequence). This CDR3 has 13 residues. DNA of the CDR3: TGCTGGGGCTCGGGACAGGGAGGTGAAAAACTGTTTTTT. The encoded protein is CWGSGQGGEKLFF.

This clone was observed once. This sequence joins TRBV6-5 and TRBJ1-4; no reliable D call. V lost 0 bases, J lost 8 bases, and 10 bases lay in between. Germline V gene data show CDR1 as MNHEY and CDR2 as SVGAGI. The CDR3 contains 14 residues. DNA for the CDR3: TGTGCCAGCAGTTACTCCTTGGGTAGAGAAAAACTGTTTTTT. The encoded protein is CASSYSLGREKLFF.

This chain uses TRBV5-4 with TRBJ2-2; 8 bases align to TRBD1. Trimming took 5 bases from V and 3 from J; bases not matched to a gene: 6. This CDR3 spans 15 amino acids. CDR1 SGHNT and CDR2 YYREEE come from the germline V gene (reference sequence). Here the CDR3 reads CASRSGGGDTGELFF. For the CDR3, the DNA is TGTGCCAGCAGGTCAGGGGGCGGCGACACCGGGGAGCTGTTTTTT.

The genes are TRBV5-4 and TRBJ1-1; perhaps TRBD1 as D (6 bases). Germline CDR1 reads SGHNT; CDR2 reads YYREEE (reference sequence). This CDR3 has 13 amino acids. Trimming pared 5 bases from V and 6 bases from J, leaving 14 bases between. The CDR3 bases are TGTGCCAGCAGAGATCCAGGGGAGGCTGAAGCTTTCTTT. Translation gives CASRDPGEAEAFF.

This clone was seen just once. V is TRBV29-1 and J is TRBJ1-2, with 9 bases aligning to TRBD1. The CDR3 has 11 residues. Germline V gene sequence: CDR1 SQVTM, CDR2 ANQGSEA. Unmatched junction bases numbered 5, after V lost 7 bases and J lost 8 bases. The CDR3, as DNA: TGCAGCGGGGGACAGGGATTGGGCTACACCTTC. Encoded protein: CSGGQGLGYTF.

A few counts support this clone. The rearrangement uses TRBV7-9 and TRBJ2-2, with 8 bases identical to TRBD2. Germline loops: CDR1 SEHNR, CDR2 FQNEAQ (reference sequence). CDR3 length: 15 amino acids. Germline trimming cut 8 bases from V and 1 base from J; bases unmatched to any gene: 6. The CDR3 sequence: CASGHREGNTGELFF. DNA for the CDR3: TGTGCCAGCGGACACCGGGAGGGGAACACCGGGGAGCTGTTTTTT.

The chain uses TRBV5-1 and TRBJ1-4; a weak D match, TRBD1 (5 bases). CDR1 and CDR2 (germline): SGHRS, YFSETQ. Trimming took 3 bases from V and 5 from J, leaving 11 bases between them. The CDR3 sequence is 14 residues long. The CDR3 DNA reads as TGCGCCAGCAGCTGGGCAGGGCCAAATGAAAAACTGTTTTTT. Amino acid sequence: CASSWAGPNEKLFF. The whole variable domain, filled in from reference TRBV5-1 and TRBJ1-4, reads KAGVTQTPRYLIKTRGQQVTLSCSPISGHRSVSWYQQTPGQGLQFLFEYFSETQRNKGNFPGRFSGRQFSNSRSEMNVSTLELGDSALYLCASSWAGPNEKLFFGSGTQLSVL.

The rearrangement links TRBV2 to TRBJ2-7; D uncertain. The CDR3 has 10 amino acids. Germline lookup yields CDR1 SNHLY and CDR2 FYNNEI. With 8 bases removed from V and 3 bases from J, the gap between germline ends came to 5 bases. CDR3 in DNA: TGTGCCAGCCGGTACTACGAGCAGTACTTC. As protein: CASRYYEQYF.

The chain couples TRBV6-5 to TRBJ1-5; weak D call: TRBD1 (6 bases). V lost 0 bases and J lost 6, with 12 bases in between. The CDR3 has 15 amino acids. Germline V lookup: CDR1 MNHEY, CDR2 SVGAGI. In DNA form, the CDR3 reads TGTGCCAGCAGTTACTCGCAGGGGATGGGTCAGCCCCAGCATTTT. Translating gives CASSYSQGMGQPQHF.

The chain recombines TRBV7-9 with TRBJ1-5; maybe TRBD1 (6 bases). The CDR3 covers 13 residues. V was shortened by 3 bases and J by 6 bases, with 9 bases between the two germline ends. The germline V gene encodes CDR1 SEHNR and CDR2 FQNEAQ (reference sequence). In DNA form, the CDR3 reads TGTGCCAGCAGCTTCGGGGGCGTTCAGCCCCAGCATTTT. Its translation is CASSFGGVQPQHF.

This chain joins TRBV9 and TRBJ2-1; TRBD1 matches 8 bases. V lost 3 bases to trimming and J lost 8 bases; unmatched junction nucleotides: 10. The CDR3 contains 15 residues. Germline V gives CDR1 SGDLS, CDR2 YYNGEE. CDR3 amino acids: CASSAETGVFDEQFF. The CDR3, as DNA: TGTGCCAGCAGCGCAGAGACAGGGGTCTTCGATGAGCAGTTCTTC.

The rearrangement uses TRBV9 and TRBJ1-1; D gene unclear. V lost 0 bases and J 1 base, leaving 7 bases between the germline ends. CDR3 length: 14 amino acids. The germline V gene has CDR1 SGDLS and CDR2 YYNGEE. CDR3 DNA: TGTGCCAGCAGCGTAGACACCCGGAACACTGAAGCTTTCTTT. It encodes CASSVDTRNTEAFF.

By sample share, this clone is medium-sized. The chain employs TRBV19 and TRBJ1-3; no clear D. The germline V gene encodes CDR1 LNHDA and CDR2 SQIVND (reference sequence). Trimming removed 2 bases at V and 0 bases at J, with 14 bases between. This CDR3 is 17 amino acids long. The CDR3 spells CASSILGASSSGNTIYF. The CDR3 bases are TGTGCCAGTAGTATACTCGGCGCTTCTAGCTCTGGAAACACCATATATTTT.

The chain has TRBV7-3 and TRBJ2-3; the D gene could be TRBD1 or TRBD2 (6 bases each). V was cut by 5 bases and J by 3 bases, with 15 bases left in between. Per the germline V gene, CDR1 is SGHTA and CDR2 is FQGTGA. CDR3 size: 15 residues. DNA of the CDR3: TGTGCCAGCAGCCCAAGGGGGGTGGAAACAGATACGCAGTATTTT. It encodes CASSPRGVETDTQYF.

The chain employs TRBV19 and TRBJ1-4, with 8 bases aligning to TRBD1. The CDR3 loop spans 16 amino acids. Germline assignment: CDR1 LNHDA and CDR2 SQIVND (reference sequence). V trimming: 4 bases; J trimming: 2 bases; junction bases outside the gene matches: 6. The CDR3 protein is CASSRQGKSTNEKLFF. The CDR3, as DNA: TGTGCCAGTAGTAGACAGGGGAAGAGCACTAATGAAAAACTGTTTTTT.

V usage is TRBV12-3 or TRBV12-4 and J usage is TRBJ1-1; a weak D match, TRBD1 (6 bases). The V end lost 6 bases, the J end lost 4 bases, and 12 bases lay between the germline ends. There are 13 residues in the CDR3. The DNA of the CDR3 is TGTGCCAGCAGAACAGGGTTCAGCACTGAAGCTTTCTTT. This encodes CASRTGFSTEAFF.

The chain employs TRBV7-9 and TRBJ1-2; the D gene is possibly TRBD1 (6 bases). Per germline, CDR1 SEHNR and CDR2 FQNEAQ (reference sequence). The CDR3 runs 16 residues. V lost 8 bases to trimming and J lost 2 bases, with 21 bases between them. Here the CDR3 reads CASLLTGGASNYGYTF. The CDR3 DNA is TGTGCCAGCCTCCTCACTGGGGGGGCTTCGAACTATGGCTACACCTTC.

A remark on this clone: The junction and the germline gene differ at one end; a read error may be behind it. V and J are TRBV7-7 and TRBJ2-2; D may be TRBD1 (6 bases). The CDR3 is 14 residues long. Germline assignment: CDR1 SSHAT and CDR2 FNYEAQ (reference sequence). CDR3 loop: CASSLTGNTGELFF. CDR3 nucleotide sequence: TGTGCTAGCAGCTTGACAGGGAACACCGGGGAGCTGTTTTTT.

The chain has TRBV5-1 and TRBJ2-1; TRBD2 aligns across 16 bases. The trim removed 0 bases at V and 8 bases at J, leaving 5 bases unmatched. CDR3 length equals 17 residues. Germline-derived CDR1 and CDR2 are SGHRS and YFSETQ. The CDR3, as DNA: TGCGCCAGCAGCTTGGGCCTGGGACTAGCGGGGGGGTATGAGCAGTTCTTC. This codes for CASSLGLGLAGGYEQFF. The variable domain in full, with the rest retrieved from reference TRBV5-1 and TRBJ2-1, is KAGVTQTPRYLIKTRGQQVTLSCSPISGHRSVSWYQQTPGQGLQFLFEYFSETQRNKGNFPGRFSGRQFSNSRSEMNVSTLELGDSALYLCASSLGLGLAGGYEQFFGPGTRLTVL.

The chain couples TRBV3-1 (or the pseudogene TRBV3-2) to TRBJ2-3; 11 positions agree with TRBD1. The CDR3 contains 15 residues. Germline-derived CDR1 and CDR2 are LGHDT and YNNKEL (reference sequence). V dropped 5 bases and J dropped 8; count of bases not matched to a gene: 9. CDR3 amino acids: CASSARDRGTGTQYF. In DNA form, the CDR3 reads TGTGCCAGCAGCGCCCGGGACAGGGGGACGGGTACGCAGTATTTT.